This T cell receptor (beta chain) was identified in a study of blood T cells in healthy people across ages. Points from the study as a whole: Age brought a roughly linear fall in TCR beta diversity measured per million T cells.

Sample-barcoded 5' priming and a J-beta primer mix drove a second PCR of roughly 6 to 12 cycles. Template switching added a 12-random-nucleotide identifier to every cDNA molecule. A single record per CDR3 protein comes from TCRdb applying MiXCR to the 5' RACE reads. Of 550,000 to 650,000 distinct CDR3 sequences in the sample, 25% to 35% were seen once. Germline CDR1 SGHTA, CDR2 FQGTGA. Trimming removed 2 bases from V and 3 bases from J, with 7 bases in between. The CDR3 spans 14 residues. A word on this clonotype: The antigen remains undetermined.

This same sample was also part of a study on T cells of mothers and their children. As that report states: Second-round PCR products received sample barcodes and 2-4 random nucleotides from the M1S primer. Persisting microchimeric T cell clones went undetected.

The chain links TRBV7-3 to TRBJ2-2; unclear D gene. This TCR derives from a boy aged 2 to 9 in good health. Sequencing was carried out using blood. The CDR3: CASSLAPYTGELFF. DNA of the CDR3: TGTGCCAGCAGCTTAGCACCCTACACCGGGGAGCTGTTTTTT. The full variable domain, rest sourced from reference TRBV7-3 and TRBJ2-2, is GAGVSQTPSNKVTEKGKYVELRCDPISGHTALYWYRQSLGQGPEFLIYFQGTGAADDSGLPNDRFFAVRPEGSVSTLKIQRTERGDSAVYLCASSLAPYTGELFFGEGSRLTVL.